This is a list of T cell receptor beta chains from one sample in a study of Ad26.COV2.S vaccination and SARS-CoV-2 variants. Sequenced by immunoSEQ multiplex PCR; TCRdb stores in-frame clones only, minus some. Among 500,000 or so clones listed, around 88% were seen once. The source was peripheral blood, collected in a trial of Ad26.COV2.S vaccine versus placebo. The receptor set was obtained from a person aged 18-60 years who received the Ad26.COV2.S COVID-19 vaccine or a placebo. CDR3s include the opening cysteine and the closing phenylalanine or tryptophan. The D gene is left open where the match is weak. Clone size is stated in some rows and not others, as once, few, many or a class when expanded.

size	V	D	J	DNA	CDR3
-	TRBV4-1	-	TRBJ1-1	TGCGCCAGCAGCCAAGGGATCGGGACCACTGAAGCTTTCTTT	CASSQGIGTTEAFF
-	TRBV19	-	TRBJ1-4	TGTGCCAGTAGTAAACTCCGGACGGACTCAACTAATGAAAAACTGTTTTTT	CASSKLRTDSTNEKLFF
-	TRBV7-9	TRBD1	TRBJ1-1	TGTGCCAGCAGCCATGGACAGGAGAACACTGAAGCTTTCTTT	CASSHGQENTEAFF
-	TRBV13	-	TRBJ1-1	TGTGCCAGCAGCGCACAGGGCCCAGCTTTCTTT	CASSAQGPAFF
-	TRBV23-1	-	TRBJ1-5	TGCGCCAGCAGTCCACCAGCCGGGCAGAACTATAGCAATCAGCCCCAGCATTTT	CASSPPAGQNYSNQPQHF
-	TRBV7-9	-	TRBJ2-2	TGTGCCAGCAGCAACGGAGGGGCCGCGAACACCGGGGAGCTGTTTTTT	CASSNGGAANTGELFF
-	TRBV5-1	TRBD2	TRBJ2-1	TGCGCCAGCAGCTTCGGACTAGCGGGAGACAATGAGCAGTTCTTC	CASSFGLAGDNEQFF
-	TRBV15	TRBD1	TRBJ2-5	TGTGCCACCAGCGCGGGACAGGGCCAAGAGACCCAGTACTTC	CATSAGQGQETQYF
once	TRBV4-1	-	TRBJ1-1	TGCGCCAGCAGCCAAGTTCTGACCGGCACTGAAGCTTTCTTT	CASSQVLTGTEAFF
-	TRBV7-9	-	TRBJ1-4	TGTGCCAGCAGCTTAAGGGGTTCTTTGATTGAAAAACTGTTTTTT	CASSLRGSLIEKLFF
-	TRBV28	-	TRBJ2-7	TGTGCCAGCAGTTGGGGGGACTACGAGCAGTACTTC	CASSWGDYEQYF
-	TRBV5-1	-	TRBJ2-5	TGCGCCAGCAGCTTGGCTGGGGGGAAGACCCAGTACTTC	CASSLAGGKTQYF
-	TRBV7-2	TRBD2	TRBJ2-7	TGTGCCAGCAGCTTACAGTCTAGCGGGAGTTTCACCTACGAGCAGTACTTC	CASSLQSSGSFTYEQYF
once	TRBV30	-	TRBJ1-1	TGTGCCTGGAGTAACCCGCGCCCTGAAGCTTTCTTT	CAWSNPRPEAFF
-	TRBV28	TRBD2	TRBJ2-7	TGTGCCAGCAGTTGGCTAGCGGGCACCTACGAGCAGTACTTC	CASSWLAGTYEQYF
-	TRBV20-1	-	TRBJ2-7	TGCAGTGCTAGTCCGGCCCGTCCCTCCTTCTACGAGCAGTACTTC	CSASPARPSFYEQYF
-	TRBV2	-	TRBJ1-4	TGTGCCAGCAGAAGGTACTCCGATGAAAAACTGTTTTTT	CASRRYSDEKLFF
-	TRBV4-1	-	TRBJ2-7	TGCGCCAGCAGCCTGGACAGAGGGGGCTACGAGCAGTACTTC	CASSLDRGGYEQYF
-	TRBV6-1	-	TRBJ1-2	TGTGCCAGCAGTGAAAGGACGCGCTATGGCTACACCTTC	CASSERTRYGYTF
-	TRBV5-4	-	TRBJ1-3	TGTGCCAGCAGTCTGGCCAGGAAGGGAAACACCATATATTTT	CASSLARKGNTIYF
-	TRBV6-1	-	TRBJ2-7	TGTGCCAGCAGTGAAGGTTTTTTGGGCTCCTACGAGCAGTACTTC	CASSEGFLGSYEQYF
-	TRBV6-2/TRBV6-3	-	TRBJ1-2	TGTGCCAGCAGCGAGAGCTTCTATGGCTACACCTTC	CASSESFYGYTF
-	TRBV7-2	-	TRBJ2-1	TGTGCCAGCAGCCTCGCGCTGGGCTTCAATGAGCAGTTCTTC	CASSLALGFNEQFF
once	TRBV4-3	-	TRBJ2-1	TGCGCCAGCAGCCAAGATTTTTTAGCCTCTGGAGAGCAGTTCTTC	CASSQDFLASGEQFF
once	TRBV7-8	TRBD1	TRBJ1-4	TGTGCCAGCAGCTTAGTACAGGGGGAAAAACTGTTTTTT	CASSLVQGEKLFF
-	TRBV5-1	-	TRBJ2-7	TGCGCCAGCAGCTTGGTGGCAGCTCACGAGCAGTACTTC	CASSLVAAHEQYF
-	TRBV7-2	TRBD1	TRBJ2-7	TGTGCCAGCAGCTTAGGGACAGGGGTTGTACTCTACGAGCAGTACTTC	CASSLGTGVVLYEQYF